This T cell receptor beta chain was identified during a study of T cells in localized non-small cell lung cancer. Findings and caveats of the study: There were a median around 59 of the top 100 tumor clones appearing in adjacent lung. The greatest T cell clonality was found in uninvolved adjacent lung (higher than in tumor).

About this clone: Its antigen is not identified.

Clones were sequenced by immunoSEQ multiplex PCR, and TCRdb holds only the in-frame ones, with some missing. The repertoire holds 38,000 or so clones, with approximately 80% as singletons. The V end was cut by 5 bases, the J end by 7 bases, with 11 bases between. The CDR3 runs to 12 residues. CDR1 and CDR2 from the germline V gene are SGHVS and FNYEAQ. V is TRBV7-6 and J is TRBJ1-2; D not resolved. Sequenced material: peripheral blood mononuclear cells, taken before any cancer treatment. This TCR was sampled from a male donor aged 60 or older with stage II lung adenocarcinoma. The CDR3 protein is CASSGPKGGYTF. CDR3 nucleotides: TGTGCCAGCAGCGGTCCCAAGGGTGGCTACACCTTC.